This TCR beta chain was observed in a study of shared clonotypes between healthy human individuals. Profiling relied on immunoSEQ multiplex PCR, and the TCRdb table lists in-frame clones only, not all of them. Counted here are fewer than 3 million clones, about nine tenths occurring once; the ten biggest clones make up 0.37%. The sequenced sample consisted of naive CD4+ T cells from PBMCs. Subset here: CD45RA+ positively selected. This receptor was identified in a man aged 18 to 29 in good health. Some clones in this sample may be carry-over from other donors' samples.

The chain's CDR3 is CASSWDSGNTGELFF. The DNA of the CDR3 is TGTGCCAGCAGCTGGGACTCCGGGAACACCGGGGAGCTGTTTTTT. This chain links TRBV5-4 with TRBJ2-2; D is possibly TRBD2 (6 bases). Per germline, CDR1 SGHNT and CDR2 YYREEE (reference sequence). This CDR3 has 15 amino acids. The V and J ends lost 3 bases and 1 base respectively, with 10 bases between them.